These 23 T cell receptor beta chains came from one sample sequenced in a study of T-cell memory formation after mild COVID-19. TCRdb passed the 5' RACE reads through MiXCR, listing each CDR3 protein once. The table records 530,000 or so distinct CDR3 sequences, roughly a sixth of them present only once. Sequencing was done on a sample of PBMCs or a T cell subset sorted from them (not recorded which). These receptor sequences come from an adult woman who had mild COVID-19 (a few samples of this study predate the infection). Cell type and time point are not known.

The V gene is TRBV12-3 or TRBV12-4, the J gene TRBJ1-1, with 8 bases identical to TRBD1. The CDR3 sequence is 15 residues long. Losses at the gene ends were 8 bases for V and 0 bases for J; bases not matched to a gene: 8. Written as DNA, the CDR3 is TGTGCCAGCTGCTTACAGGGGGAGTTGAACACTGAAGCTTTCTTT. It is translated as CASCLQGELNTEAFF.

The CDR3: CASRRGASGSDTQYF. The CDR3 coding sequence is TGTGCCAGTAGGCGCGGGGCTAGCGGGAGTGATACGCAGTATTTT. The chain joins TRBV19 to TRBJ2-3; 10 bases align to TRBD2. The germline CDR1 and CDR2 sequences are LNHDA and SQIVND (reference sequence). Trimming removed 6 bases from V and 6 bases from J; junction bases left unmatched: 9. This CDR3 has 15 amino acids.

The chain carries TRBV10-3 and TRBJ2-1; 14 bases line up with TRBD2. The CDR3 consists of 16 residues. In germline, CDR1 is ENHRY, CDR2 SYGVKD. V was clipped by 5 bases and J by 5 bases; unmatched bases: 5. Written as DNA, the CDR3 is TGTGCCATCAGTAAAGGACTAGCGGGAGGAGACAATGAGCAGTTCTTC. Translated, it gives CAISKGLAGGDNEQFF.

The gene calls are TRBV6-2 or TRBV6-3 and TRBJ2-5; perhaps TRBD2 as D (5 bases). The CDR3 consists of 16 residues. Germline V gives CDR1 MNHEY, CDR2 SVGEGT. Trimming shortened V by 1 base and J by 1 base, and 13 bases separated the two germline ends. The CDR3: CASSYYLGESQETQYF. CDR3 DNA sequence: TGTGCCAGCAGTTACTACCTCGGGGAGAGCCAAGAGACCCAGTACTTC.

J is TRBJ2-2 and V is TRBV12-3 or TRBV12-4; the D is unclear. The CDR3 spans 13 residues. V lost 2 bases and J 5 bases, leaving 6 bases between the germline ends. The CDR3, as DNA: TGTGCCAGCAGTTTATGGAGAACCGGGGAGCTGTTTTTT. Translating gives CASSLWRTGELFF.

This clonotype has more than one count but fewer than ten. The V gene is TRBV7-2, the J gene TRBJ2-3; 11 nucleotides match TRBD2. V dropped 5 bases and J dropped 2; count of bases not matched to a gene: 12. This CDR3 is 18 amino acids long. The germline CDR1 and CDR2 sequences are SGHTA and FQGNSA. This CDR3 reads CASSLNPGLAVSTDTQYF. The CDR3 coding sequence is TGTGCCAGCAGCCTCAATCCGGGACTAGCGGTCTCCACAGATACGCAGTATTTT.

This clonotype was seen many times. The J gene is TRBJ2-6, the V gene TRBV4-3, with 9 bases that match TRBD2. The V segment lost 6 bases and the J segment 4 bases; nucleotides outside the gene matches: 7. The CDR3 contains 16 residues. Germline CDR1 is LGHNA and CDR2 is YSLEER. The CDR3 spells CASSQQRGAGANVLTF. DNA of the CDR3: TGCGCCAGCAGTCAGCAGCGGGGGGCCGGGGCCAACGTCCTGACTTTC.

This clonotype showed up just a few times. This chain connects TRBV6-2 or TRBV6-3 to TRBJ1-1; no reliable D call. The V and J ends lost 0 bases and 0 bases respectively, with 8 bases between them. The CDR3 spans 15 residues. Germline CDR1 MNHEY, CDR2 SVGEGT. The CDR3 sequence: CASSYSRHLNTEAFF. The CDR3 region has the DNA TGTGCCAGCAGTTACTCTAGACACCTGAACACTGAAGCTTTCTTT.

A few counts support this clonotype. The V and J genes are TRBV7-2 and TRBJ1-1; D is ambiguous. The length of the CDR3 is 13 residues. Trimming took off 1 base at V and 7 bases at J, with 10 bases between the two ends. The germline CDR1 and CDR2 sequences are SGHTA and FQGNSA. The DNA of the CDR3 is TGTGCCAGCAGCTTAGTGATACAGAGTGAAGCTTTCTTT. Protein sequence: CASSLVIQSEAFF.

This clonotype turned up a few times. This chain connects TRBV12-3 or TRBV12-4 to TRBJ1-1; 7 nucleotides agree with TRBD1. This CDR3 is built from 14 residues. V was clipped by 6 bases and J by 5 bases; unmatched bases: 9. CDR3 protein: CASREQGWWTEAFF. The CDR3 DNA reads TGTGCCAGCAGAGAACAGGGGTGGTGGACTGAAGCTTTCTTT.

This chain links TRBV4-3 with TRBJ2-3; a possible D gene is TRBD1 (7 bases). CDR1 is LGHNA, CDR2 YSLEER, per germline. The CDR3 is 14 amino acids. V lost 8 bases and J lost 2, with 14 bases in between. The CDR3 is CASAAGQNTDTQYF. CDR3 bases: TGCGCCAGCGCGGCGGGACAGAACACAGATACGCAGTATTTT.

This clonotype was observed a few times. This chain links TRBV6-5 with TRBJ2-7; 7 bases line up with TRBD2. With 6 bases clipped from V and 2 bases from J, the junction kept 7 bases outside the gene matches. Germline CDR1 MNHEY, CDR2 SVGAGI. The CDR3 sequence is 14 residues long. Here the CDR3 reads CASSFGGVPYEQYF. The CDR3 coding sequence is TGTGCCAGCAGCTTTGGGGGGGTCCCCTACGAGCAGTACTTC.

The chain recombines TRBV12-3 or TRBV12-4 with TRBJ2-3; D gene ambiguous. The length of the CDR3 is 15 residues. The V end lost 2 bases, the J end lost 0 bases, and 9 bases lay between the germline ends. The CDR3 reads CASSLLGGSTDTQYF. In DNA, the CDR3 is TGTGCCAGCAGTTTACTGGGCGGTAGCACAGATACGCAGTATTTT.

The sample holds many counts of this clonotype. The V and J genes are TRBV5-1 and TRBJ1-1; unclear D gene. V was clipped by 0 bases and J by 0 bases, with 9 bases between them. The CDR3 is made up of 15 amino acids. The germline V gene encodes CDR1 SGHRS and CDR2 YFSETQ. CDR3 nucleotides: TGCGCCAGCAGCTTGGGCGGGTCCATGAACACTGAAGCTTTCTTT. Amino acid sequence: CASSLGGSMNTEAFF.

The chain recombines TRBV5-6 with TRBJ1-1, with D uncertain. Germline CDR1 reads SGHDT; CDR2 reads YYEEEE. The CDR3 extends over 14 amino acids. Trimming stripped 4 bases from V and 4 bases from J, with 14 bases between. The CDR3: CASSVDPGSTEAFF. The CDR3 bases are TGTGCCAGCAGCGTAGATCCGGGGAGCACTGAAGCTTTCTTT.

The chain couples TRBV10-3 to TRBJ1-5, with D perhaps TRBD1 (5 bases). V was cut by 4 bases and J by 8 bases, with 12 bases left in between. The CDR3 is 13 residues long. Germline CDR1 and CDR2: ENHRY and SYGVKD. CDR3 sequence: CAISGGGLEPQHF. The CDR3 DNA reads as TGTGCCATCAGTGGCGGGGGTTTGGAGCCCCAGCATTTT.

The chain employs TRBV6-2 or TRBV6-3 and TRBJ1-2; D possibly corresponds to TRBD1 (5 bases). The germline V gene has CDR1 MNHEY and CDR2 SVGEGT. The CDR3 has 15 residues. Trimming stripped 9 bases from V and 3 bases from J, with 20 bases between. DNA for the CDR3: TGTGCCAGTTCCCAACAAGGACACGGATACTATGGCTACACCTTC. Translating gives CASSQQGHGYYGYTF.

This clonotype was observed at least ten times. The chain has TRBV2 and TRBJ2-3; unclear D gene. CDR3 length equals 13 residues. Germline loops: CDR1 SNHLY, CDR2 FYNNEI. The ends were cut back, 7 bases at V and 0 bases at J, with 8 bases in the middle. Written as DNA, the CDR3 is TGTGCCAGCATGGTTACTAGCACAGATACGCAGTATTTT. This encodes CASMVTSTDTQYF.

This chain joins TRBV6-1 and TRBJ1-5, with 8 bases fitting TRBD1. J was trimmed by 2 bases and V by 6 bases; bases with no gene match: 6. CDR1 and CDR2 (germline): MNHNS, SASEGT. The CDR3 is 15 amino acids. The CDR3 spells CASREQGGGNQPQHF. As DNA, the CDR3 is TGTGCCAGCAGGGAACAGGGGGGCGGCAATCAGCCCCAGCATTTT.

This clonotype was counted ten times or more. The chain has TRBV5-1 and TRBJ2-7; 13 bases map to TRBD2. J gave up 4 bases and V 0 bases, and 1 base lay outside the gene matches. There are 15 residues in the CDR3. Germline loops: CDR1 SGHRS, CDR2 YFSETQ. CDR3 protein: CASSLETSGGYEQYF. The CDR3, as DNA: TGCGCCAGCAGCTTGGAGACTAGCGGGGGGTACGAGCAGTACTTC.

This clonotype was seen a handful of times. The J gene is TRBJ2-3, the V gene TRBV28, with unresolved D. Trimming took 6 bases from V and 6 from J, leaving 13 bases between them. The CDR3 loop spans 13 amino acids. The germline V gene has CDR1 MDHEN and CDR2 SYDVKM. The CDR3 coding sequence is TGTGCCAGCAGCCACGACCGTCTGGATACGCAGTATTTT. Protein: CASSHDRLDTQYF.

In DNA, the CDR3 is TGTGCCAGCAGTTCCCCCAGGGACTGGCCGGGAGGTGAAAAACTGTTTTTT. Translation gives CASSSPRDWPGGEKLFF. The rearrangement joins TRBV27 to TRBJ1-4; the D gene is possibly TRBD1 (5 bases). V gave up 4 bases and J gave up 7 bases, with 22 bases separating them. CDR1 is MNHEY and CDR2 is SMNVEV in the germline V gene (reference sequence). This CDR3 is built from 17 residues.

The rearrangement joins TRBV20-1 to TRBJ1-5; D gene unclear. The germline V gene has CDR1 DFQATT and CDR2 SNEGSKA (reference sequence). This CDR3 has 12 residues. V dropped 6 bases and J dropped 3 bases, with 9 bases sitting between them. This CDR3 is CSAWEVNQPQHF. CDR3 bases: TGCAGTGCATGGGAAGTCAATCAGCCCCAGCATTTT.